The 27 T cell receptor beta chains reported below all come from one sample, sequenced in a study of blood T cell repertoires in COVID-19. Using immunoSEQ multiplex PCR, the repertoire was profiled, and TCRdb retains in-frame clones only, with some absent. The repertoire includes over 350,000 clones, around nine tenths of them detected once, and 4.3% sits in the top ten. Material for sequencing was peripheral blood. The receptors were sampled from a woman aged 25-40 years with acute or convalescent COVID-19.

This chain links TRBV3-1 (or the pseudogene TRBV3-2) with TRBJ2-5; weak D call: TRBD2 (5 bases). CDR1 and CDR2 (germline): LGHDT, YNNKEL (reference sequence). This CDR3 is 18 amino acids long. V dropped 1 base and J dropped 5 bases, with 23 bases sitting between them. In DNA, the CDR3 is TGTGCCAGCAGCCAAGGCCTCCTCTTAGCGTGGATGACTGAGACCCAGTACTTC. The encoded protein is CASSQGLLLAWMTETQYF.

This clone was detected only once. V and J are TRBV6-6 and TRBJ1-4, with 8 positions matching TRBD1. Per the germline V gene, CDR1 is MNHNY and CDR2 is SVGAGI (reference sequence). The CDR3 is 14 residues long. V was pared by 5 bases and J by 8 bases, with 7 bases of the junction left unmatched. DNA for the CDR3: TGTGCCAGCAGTGACAGGGGTCCAACAGAAAAACTGTTTTTT. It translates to CASSDRGPTEKLFF.

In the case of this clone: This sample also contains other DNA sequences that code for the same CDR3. The CDR3 protein is CASSVSGGFSYEQYF. The CDR3 DNA is TGTGCCAGCAGCGTTAGCGGGGGGTTCTCCTACGAGCAGTACTTC. The J gene is TRBJ2-7, the V gene TRBV9, with 10 positions matching TRBD2. Trimming at V came to 2 bases and at J to 0 bases, leaving 2 bases not matched to a gene. The CDR3 contains 15 residues. CDR1 and CDR2 from the germline V gene are SGDLS and YYNGEE.

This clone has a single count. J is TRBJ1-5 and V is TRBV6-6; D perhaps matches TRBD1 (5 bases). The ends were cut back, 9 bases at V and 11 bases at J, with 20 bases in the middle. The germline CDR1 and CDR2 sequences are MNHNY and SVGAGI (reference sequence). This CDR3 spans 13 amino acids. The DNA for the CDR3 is TGTGCCAGTCGACAGCGTCACATCATGGCCCAGCATTTT. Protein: CASRQRHIMAQHF.

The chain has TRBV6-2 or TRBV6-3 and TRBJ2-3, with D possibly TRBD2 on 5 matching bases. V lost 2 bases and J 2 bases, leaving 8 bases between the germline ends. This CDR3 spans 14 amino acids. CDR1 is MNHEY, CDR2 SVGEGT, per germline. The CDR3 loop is CASSYGRYTDTQYF. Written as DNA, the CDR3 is TGTGCCAGCAGTTACGGGAGATACACAGATACGCAGTATTTT.

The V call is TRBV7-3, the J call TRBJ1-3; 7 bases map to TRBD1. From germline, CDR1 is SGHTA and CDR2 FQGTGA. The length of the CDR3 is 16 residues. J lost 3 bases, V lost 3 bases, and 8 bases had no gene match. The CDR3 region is CASSFGGHRGGNTIYF. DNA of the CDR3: TGTGCCAGCAGCTTTGGGGGCCACAGGGGTGGAAACACCATATATTTT.

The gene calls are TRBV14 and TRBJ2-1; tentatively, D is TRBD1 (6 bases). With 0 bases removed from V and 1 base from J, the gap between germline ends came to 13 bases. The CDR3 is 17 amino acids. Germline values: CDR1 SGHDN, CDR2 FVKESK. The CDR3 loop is CASSQDEGVGSYNEQFF. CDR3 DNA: TGTGCCAGCAGCCAAGATGAGGGGGTTGGGTCCTACAATGAGCAGTTCTTC.

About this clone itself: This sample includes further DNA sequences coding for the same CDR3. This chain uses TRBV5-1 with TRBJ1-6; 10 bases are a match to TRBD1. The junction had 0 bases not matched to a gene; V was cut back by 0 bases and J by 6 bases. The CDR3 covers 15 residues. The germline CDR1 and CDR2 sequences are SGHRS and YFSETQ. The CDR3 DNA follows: TGCGCCAGCAGCTTGGGACAGGGGGCTAATTCACCCCTCCACTTT. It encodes CASSLGQGANSPLHF. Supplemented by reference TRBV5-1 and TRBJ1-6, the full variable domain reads KAGVTQTPRYLIKTRGQQVTLSCSPISGHRSVSWYQQTPGQGLQFLFEYFSETQRNKGNFPGRFSGRQFSNSRSEMNVSTLELGDSALYLCASSLGQGANSPLHFGNGTRLTVT.

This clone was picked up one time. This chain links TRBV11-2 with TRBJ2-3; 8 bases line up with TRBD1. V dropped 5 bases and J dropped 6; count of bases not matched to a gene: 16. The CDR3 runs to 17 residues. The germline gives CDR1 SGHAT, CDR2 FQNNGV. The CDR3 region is CASSARGLTGVDDTQYF. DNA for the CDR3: TGTGCCAGCAGCGCCCGGGGACTGACAGGGGTGGACGATACGCAGTATTTT.

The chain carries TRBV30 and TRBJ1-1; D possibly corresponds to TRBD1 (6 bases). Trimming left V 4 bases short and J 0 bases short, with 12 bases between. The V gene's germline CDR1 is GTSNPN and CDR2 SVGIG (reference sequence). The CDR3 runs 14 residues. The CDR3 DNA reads TGTGCCTGGAACCGAGACAGGATGAACACTGAAGCTTTCTTT. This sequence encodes CAWNRDRMNTEAFF.

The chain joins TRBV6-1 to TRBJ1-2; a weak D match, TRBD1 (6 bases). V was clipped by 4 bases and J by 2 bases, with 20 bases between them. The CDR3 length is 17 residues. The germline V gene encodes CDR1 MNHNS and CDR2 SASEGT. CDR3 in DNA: TGTGCCAGCAGTGTATTTAGATTGGTAACAGGGAACTATGGCTACACCTTC. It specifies CASSVFRLVTGNYGYTF.

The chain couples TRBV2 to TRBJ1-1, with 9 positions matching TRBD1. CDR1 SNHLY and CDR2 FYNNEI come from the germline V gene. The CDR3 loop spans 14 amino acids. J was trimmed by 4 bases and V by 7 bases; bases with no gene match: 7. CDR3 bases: TGTGCCAGCACCGGGACAGGGATGGGCACTGAAGCTTTCTTT. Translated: CASTGTGMGTEAFF. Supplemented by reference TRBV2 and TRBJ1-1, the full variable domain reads EPEVTQTPSHQVTQMGQEVILRCVPISNHLYFYWYRQILGQKVEFLVSFYNNEISEKSEIFDDQFSVERPDGSNFTLKIRSTKLEDSAMYFCASTGTGMGTEAFFGQGTRLTVV.

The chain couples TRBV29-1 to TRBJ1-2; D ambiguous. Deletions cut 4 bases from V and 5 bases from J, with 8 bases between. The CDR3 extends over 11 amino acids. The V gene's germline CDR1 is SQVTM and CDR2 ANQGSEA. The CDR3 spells CSVATSYGYTF. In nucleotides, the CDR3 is TGCAGCGTTGCGACATCATATGGCTACACCTTC.

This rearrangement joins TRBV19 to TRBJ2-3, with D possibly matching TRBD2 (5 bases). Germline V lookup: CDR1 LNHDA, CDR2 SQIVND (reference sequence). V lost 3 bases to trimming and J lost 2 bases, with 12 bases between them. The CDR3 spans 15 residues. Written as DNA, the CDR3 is TGTGCCAGTAGTATTTCGGGGTATTTCACAGATACGCAGTATTTT. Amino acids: CASSISGYFTDTQYF.

The CDR3 here is CASSPPARGNSPLHF. The CDR3 DNA follows: TGTGCCAGCTCACCACCGGCCAGGGGGAATTCACCCCTCCACTTT. The gene calls are TRBV18 and TRBJ1-6; 7 bases map to TRBD1. V gave up 0 bases and J gave up 7 bases; unmatched junction bases: 3. There are 15 residues in the CDR3. CDR1 is KGHSH, CDR2 LQKENI, per germline.

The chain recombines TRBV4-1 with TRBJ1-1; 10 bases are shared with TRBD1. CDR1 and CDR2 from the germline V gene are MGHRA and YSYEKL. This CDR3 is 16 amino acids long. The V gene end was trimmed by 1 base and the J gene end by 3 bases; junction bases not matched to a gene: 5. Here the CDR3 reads CASSQGPGTGDTEAFF. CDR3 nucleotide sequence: TGCGCCAGCAGCCAAGGCCCAGGGACAGGGGACACTGAAGCTTTCTTT.

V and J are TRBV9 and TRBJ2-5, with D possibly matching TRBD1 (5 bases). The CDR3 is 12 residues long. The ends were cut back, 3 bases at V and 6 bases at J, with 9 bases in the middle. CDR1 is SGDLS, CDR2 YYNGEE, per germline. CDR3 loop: CASSDDSKTQYF. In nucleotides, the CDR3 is TGTGCCAGCAGCGACGACAGTAAGACCCAGTACTTC. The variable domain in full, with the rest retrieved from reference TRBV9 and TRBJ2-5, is DSGVTQTPKHLITATGQRVTLRCSPRSGDLSVYWYQQSLDQGLQFLIQYYNGEERAKGNILERFSAQQFPDLHSELNLSSLELGDSALYFCASSDDSKTQYFGPGTRLLVL.

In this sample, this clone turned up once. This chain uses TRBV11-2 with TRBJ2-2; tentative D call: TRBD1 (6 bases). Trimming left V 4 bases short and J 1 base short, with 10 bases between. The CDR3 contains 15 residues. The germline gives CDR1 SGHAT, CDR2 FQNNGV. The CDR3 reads CASSSRTENTGELFF. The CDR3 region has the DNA TGTGCCAGCAGCTCACGGACAGAGAACACCGGGGAGCTGTTTTTT.

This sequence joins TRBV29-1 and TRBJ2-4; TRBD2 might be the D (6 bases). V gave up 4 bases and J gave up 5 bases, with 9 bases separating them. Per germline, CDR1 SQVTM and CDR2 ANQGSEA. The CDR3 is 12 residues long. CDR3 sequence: CSVGSGENIQYF. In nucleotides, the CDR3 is TGCAGCGTTGGGTCGGGGGAAAACATTCAGTACTTC.

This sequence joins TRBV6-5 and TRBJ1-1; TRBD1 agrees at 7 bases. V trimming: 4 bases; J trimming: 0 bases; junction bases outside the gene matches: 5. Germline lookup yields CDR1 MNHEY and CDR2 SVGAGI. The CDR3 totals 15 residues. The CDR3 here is CASSFQQGMNTEAFF. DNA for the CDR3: TGTGCCAGCAGTTTTCAACAGGGGATGAACACTGAAGCTTTCTTT.

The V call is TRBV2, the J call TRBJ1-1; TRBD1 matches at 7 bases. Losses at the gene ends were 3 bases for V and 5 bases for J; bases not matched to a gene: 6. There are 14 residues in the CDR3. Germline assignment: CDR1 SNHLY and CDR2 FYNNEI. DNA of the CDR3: TGTGCCAGCAGTGAGTACCAGACAGGGACTGAAGCTTTCTTT. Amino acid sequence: CASSEYQTGTEAFF.

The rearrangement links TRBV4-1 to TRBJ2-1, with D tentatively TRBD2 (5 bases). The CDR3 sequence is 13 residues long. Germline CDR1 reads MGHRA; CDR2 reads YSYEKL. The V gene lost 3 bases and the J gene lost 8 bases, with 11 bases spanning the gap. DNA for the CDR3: TGCGCCAGCAGCCAGGCCCCGAGGGATGAGCAGTTCTTC. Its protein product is CASSQAPRDEQFF.

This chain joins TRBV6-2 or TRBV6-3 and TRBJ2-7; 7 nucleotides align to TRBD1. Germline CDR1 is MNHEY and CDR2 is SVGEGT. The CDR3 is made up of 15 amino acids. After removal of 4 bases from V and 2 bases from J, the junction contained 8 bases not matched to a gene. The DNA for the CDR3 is TGTGCCAGCAGTTCCTACAGGGGTAGGGCCTACGAGCAGTACTTC. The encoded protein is CASSSYRGRAYEQYF.

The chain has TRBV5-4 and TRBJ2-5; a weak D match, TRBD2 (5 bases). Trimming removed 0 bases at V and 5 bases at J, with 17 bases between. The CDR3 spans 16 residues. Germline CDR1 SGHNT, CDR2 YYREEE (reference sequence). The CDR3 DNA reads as TGTGCCAGCAGCTTGGGTGTTTCGGGGATAAGGGAGACCCAGTACTTC. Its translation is CASSLGVSGIRETQYF.

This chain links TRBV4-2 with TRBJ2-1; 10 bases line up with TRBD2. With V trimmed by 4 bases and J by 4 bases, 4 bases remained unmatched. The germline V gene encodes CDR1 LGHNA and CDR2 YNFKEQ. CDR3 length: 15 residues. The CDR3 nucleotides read TGTGCCAGCAGCCCTAGCGGGGGCCAATACAATGAGCAGTTCTTC. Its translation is CASSPSGGQYNEQFF.

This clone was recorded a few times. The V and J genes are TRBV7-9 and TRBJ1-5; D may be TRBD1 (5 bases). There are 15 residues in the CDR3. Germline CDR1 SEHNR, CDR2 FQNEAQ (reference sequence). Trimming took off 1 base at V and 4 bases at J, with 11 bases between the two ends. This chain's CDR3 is CASSLGEGRNQPQHF. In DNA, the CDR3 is TGTGCCAGCAGCTTAGGGGAGGGACGGAATCAGCCCCAGCATTTT.

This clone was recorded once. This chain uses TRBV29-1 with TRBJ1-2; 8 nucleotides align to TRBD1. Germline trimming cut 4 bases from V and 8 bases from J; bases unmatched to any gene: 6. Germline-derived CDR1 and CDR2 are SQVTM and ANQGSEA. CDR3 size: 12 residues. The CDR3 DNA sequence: TGCAGCGTTGTGGGACAGGTGGGAGGCTACACCTTC. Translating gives CSVVGQVGGYTF.